The clone carrying this T cell receptor beta chain has a handful of counts. Its target is not known. Samples each yielded at least 5 micrograms of total RNA. V was cut by 1 base and J by 6 bases, with 2 bases left in between. Germline V gene data show CDR1 as DFQATT and CDR2 as SNEGSKA (reference sequence). The CDR3 is 10 amino acids. Next came a second PCR, run for roughly 6 to 11 cycles, which used a sample-barcoded 5' primer along with a J-beta primer mix. In TCRdb, the 5' RACE reads were re-called with MiXCR into one record per CDR3 protein. This sample has hundreds of thousands of distinct CDR3 sequences; around 25% occur once, and the top ten carry more than 8%. These data come from a study of blood T cells in healthy people across ages. Study-level background: In model experiments, template switching was able to capture about one barcoded beta molecule for every two T cells that were present.

Notes on the study in general: Older individuals had lower TCR beta diversity per million T cells (the decline was roughly linear). The lack of PBMC sorting stopped any conclusive naive versus antigen-experienced comparison.

These data also formed part of another study, on T cells of mothers and their children.

The source is a boy under 18 in good health. This chain uses TRBV20-1 with TRBJ2-3, with no clear D. Sequencing was carried out using blood. The CDR3 bases are TGCAGTGCTAGAGCCGATACGCAGTATTTT. This sequence encodes CSARADTQYF.